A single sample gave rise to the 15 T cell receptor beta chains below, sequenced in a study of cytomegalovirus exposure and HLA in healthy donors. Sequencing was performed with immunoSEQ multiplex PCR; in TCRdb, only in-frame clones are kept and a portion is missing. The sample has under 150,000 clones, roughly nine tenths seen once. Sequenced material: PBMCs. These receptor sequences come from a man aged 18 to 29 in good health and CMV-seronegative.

The CDR3 DNA reads TGTGCCAGCAGGGGTTCGACAGGGGAAGTTAGTTCACCCCTCCACTTT. Protein sequence: CASRGSTGEVSSPLHF. The rearrangement joins TRBV2 to TRBJ1-6, with 8 bases aligning to TRBD1. The CDR3 covers 16 residues. Germline V gene sequence: CDR1 SNHLY, CDR2 FYNNEI. The V gene end was trimmed by 6 bases and the J gene end by 9 bases; junction bases not matched to a gene: 13.

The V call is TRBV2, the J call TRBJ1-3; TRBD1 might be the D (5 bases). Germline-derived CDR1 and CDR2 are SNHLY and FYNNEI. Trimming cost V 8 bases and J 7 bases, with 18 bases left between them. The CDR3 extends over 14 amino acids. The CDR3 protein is CASRSHGAGNTIYF. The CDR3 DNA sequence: TGTGCCAGCCGGTCCCATGGGGCCGGCAACACCATATATTTT. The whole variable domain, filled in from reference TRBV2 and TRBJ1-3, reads EPEVTQTPSHQVTQMGQEVILRCVPISNHLYFYWYRQILGQKVEFLVSFYNNEISEKSEIFDDQFSVERPDGSNFTLKIRSTKLEDSAMYFCASRSHGAGNTIYFGEGSWLTVV.

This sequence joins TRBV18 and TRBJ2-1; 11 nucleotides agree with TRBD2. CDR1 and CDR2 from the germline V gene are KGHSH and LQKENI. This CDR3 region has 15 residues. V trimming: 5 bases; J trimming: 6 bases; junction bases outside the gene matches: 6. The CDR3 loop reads CASSELAGDGNEQFF. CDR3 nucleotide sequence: TGTGCCAGCTCAGAACTAGCGGGAGACGGCAATGAGCAGTTCTTC.

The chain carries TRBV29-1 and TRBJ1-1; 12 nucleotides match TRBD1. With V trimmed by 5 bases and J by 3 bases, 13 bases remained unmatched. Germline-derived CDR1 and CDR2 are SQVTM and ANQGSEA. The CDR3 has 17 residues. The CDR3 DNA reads TGCAGCGTTAACTACCTTCGGGACAGGGGGCCGGACACTGAAGCTTTCTTT. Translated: CSVNYLRDRGPDTEAFF.

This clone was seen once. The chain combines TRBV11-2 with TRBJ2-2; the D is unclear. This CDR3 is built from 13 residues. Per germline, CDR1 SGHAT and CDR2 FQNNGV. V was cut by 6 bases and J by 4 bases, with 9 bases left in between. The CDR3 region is CASSRDFTGELFF. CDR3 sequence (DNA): TGTGCCAGCAGTCGAGACTTCACCGGGGAGCTGTTTTTT.

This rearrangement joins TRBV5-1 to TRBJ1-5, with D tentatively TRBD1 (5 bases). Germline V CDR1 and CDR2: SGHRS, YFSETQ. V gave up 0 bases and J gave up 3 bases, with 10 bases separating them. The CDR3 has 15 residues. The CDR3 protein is CASSLAGIDNQPQHF. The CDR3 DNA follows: TGCGCCAGCAGCTTGGCAGGGATCGACAATCAGCCCCAGCATTTT.

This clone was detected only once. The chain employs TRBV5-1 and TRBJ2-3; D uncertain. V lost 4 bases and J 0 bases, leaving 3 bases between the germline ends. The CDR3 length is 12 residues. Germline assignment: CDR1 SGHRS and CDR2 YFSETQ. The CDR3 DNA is TGCGCCAGCAGCCAGAGCACAGATACGCAGTATTTT. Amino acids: CASSQSTDTQYF.

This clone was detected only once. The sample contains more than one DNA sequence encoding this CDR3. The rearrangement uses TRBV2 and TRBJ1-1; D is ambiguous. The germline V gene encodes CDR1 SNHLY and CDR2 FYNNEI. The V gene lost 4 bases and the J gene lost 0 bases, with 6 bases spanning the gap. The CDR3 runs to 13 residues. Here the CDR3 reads CASSVGVNTEAFF. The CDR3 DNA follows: TGTGCCAGCAGTGTAGGAGTGAACACTGAAGCTTTCTTT. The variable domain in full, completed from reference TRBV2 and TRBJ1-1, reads EPEVTQTPSHQVTQMGQEVILRCVPISNHLYFYWYRQILGQKVEFLVSFYNNEISEKSEIFDDQFSVERPDGSNFTLKIRSTKLEDSAMYFCASSVGVNTEAFFGQGTRLTVV.

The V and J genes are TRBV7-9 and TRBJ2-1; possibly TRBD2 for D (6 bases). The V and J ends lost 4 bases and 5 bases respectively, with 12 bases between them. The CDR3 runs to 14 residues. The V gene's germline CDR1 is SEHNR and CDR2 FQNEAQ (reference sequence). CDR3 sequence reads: CASSSPWEDNEQFF. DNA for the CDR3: TGTGCCAGCAGCTCGCCGTGGGAGGACAATGAGCAGTTCTTC.

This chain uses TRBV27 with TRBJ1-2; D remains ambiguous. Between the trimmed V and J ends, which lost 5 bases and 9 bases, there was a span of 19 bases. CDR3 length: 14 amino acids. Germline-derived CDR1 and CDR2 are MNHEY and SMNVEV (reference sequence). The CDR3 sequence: CASSPQERVFSYTF. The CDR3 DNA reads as TGTGCCAGCAGTCCCCAAGAACGGGTATTCAGCTACACCTTC.

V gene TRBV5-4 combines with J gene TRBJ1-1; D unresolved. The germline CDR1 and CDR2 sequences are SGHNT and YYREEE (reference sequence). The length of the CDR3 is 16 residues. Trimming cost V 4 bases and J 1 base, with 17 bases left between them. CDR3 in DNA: TGTGCCAGCAGCCTAGGATGGGAGGGTGGGAACACTGAAGCTTTCTTT. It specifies CASSLGWEGGNTEAFF.

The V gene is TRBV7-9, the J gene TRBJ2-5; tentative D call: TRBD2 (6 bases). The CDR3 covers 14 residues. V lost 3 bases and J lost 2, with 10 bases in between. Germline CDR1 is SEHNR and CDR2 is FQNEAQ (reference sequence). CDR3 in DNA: TGTGCCAGCAGCTTCTCCGGGACTCAAGAGACCCAGTACTTC. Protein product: CASSFSGTQETQYF.

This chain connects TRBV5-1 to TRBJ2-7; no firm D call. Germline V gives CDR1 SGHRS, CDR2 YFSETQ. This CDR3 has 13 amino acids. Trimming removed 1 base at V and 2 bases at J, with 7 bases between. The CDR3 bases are TGCGCCAGCAGCTTGTCCTCAGCCTACGAGCAGTACTTC. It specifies CASSLSSAYEQYF.

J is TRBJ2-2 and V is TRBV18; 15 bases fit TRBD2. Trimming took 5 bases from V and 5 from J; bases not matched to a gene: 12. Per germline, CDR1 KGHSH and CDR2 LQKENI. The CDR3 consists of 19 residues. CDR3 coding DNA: TGTGCCAGCTCATCTGGACTAGCGGGAGGGCCGAATGGGACCGGGGAGCTGTTTTTT. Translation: CASSSGLAGGPNGTGELFF. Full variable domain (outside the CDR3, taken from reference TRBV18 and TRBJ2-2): NAGVMQNPRHLVRRRGQEARLRCSPMKGHSHVYWYRQLPEEGLKFMVYLQKENIIDESGMPKERFSAEFPKEGPSILRIQQVVRGDSAAYFCASSSGLAGGPNGTGELFFGEGSRLTVL.

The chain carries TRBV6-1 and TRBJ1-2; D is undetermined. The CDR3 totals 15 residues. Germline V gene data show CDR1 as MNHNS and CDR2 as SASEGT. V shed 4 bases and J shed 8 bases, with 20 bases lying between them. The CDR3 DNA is TGTGCCAGCAGTGGAAGGGAGCCTCCCCCCGACGGCTACACCTTC. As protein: CASSGREPPPDGYTF.